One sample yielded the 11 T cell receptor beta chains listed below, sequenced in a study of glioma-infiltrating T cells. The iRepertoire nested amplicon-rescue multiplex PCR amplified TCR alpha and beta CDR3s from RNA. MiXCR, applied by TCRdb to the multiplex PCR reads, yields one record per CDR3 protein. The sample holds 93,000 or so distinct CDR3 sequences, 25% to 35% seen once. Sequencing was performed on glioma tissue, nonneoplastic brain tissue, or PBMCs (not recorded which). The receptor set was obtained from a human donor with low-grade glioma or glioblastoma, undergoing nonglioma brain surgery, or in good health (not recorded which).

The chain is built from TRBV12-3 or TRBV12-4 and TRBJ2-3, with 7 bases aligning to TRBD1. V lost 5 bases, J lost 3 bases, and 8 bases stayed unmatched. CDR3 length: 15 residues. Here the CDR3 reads CASSKTGEATDTQYF. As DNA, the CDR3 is TGTGCCAGCAGTAAAACAGGGGAAGCAACAGATACGCAGTATTTT.

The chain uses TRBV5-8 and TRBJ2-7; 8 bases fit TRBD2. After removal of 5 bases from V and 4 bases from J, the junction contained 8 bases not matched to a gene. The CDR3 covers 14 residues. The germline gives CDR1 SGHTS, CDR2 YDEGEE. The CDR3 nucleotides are TGTGCCAGCAGGCTGATGGCTAGCGGGTACGAGCAGTACTTC. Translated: CASRLMASGYEQYF.

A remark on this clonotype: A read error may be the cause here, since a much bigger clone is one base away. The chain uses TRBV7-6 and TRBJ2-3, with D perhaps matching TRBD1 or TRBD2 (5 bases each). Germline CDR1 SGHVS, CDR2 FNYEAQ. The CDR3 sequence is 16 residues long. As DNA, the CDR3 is TGTGCCTGCAGCTACAGTACCGGGGCCCTCACAGATACGCAGTATTTT. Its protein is CACSYSTGALTDTQYF.

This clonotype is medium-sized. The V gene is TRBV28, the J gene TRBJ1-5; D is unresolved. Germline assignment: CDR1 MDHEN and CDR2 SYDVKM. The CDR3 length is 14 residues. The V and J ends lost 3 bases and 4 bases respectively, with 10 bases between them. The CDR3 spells CASSFDGVNQPQHF. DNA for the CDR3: TGTGCCAGCAGTTTTGACGGAGTAAATCAGCCCCAGCATTTT. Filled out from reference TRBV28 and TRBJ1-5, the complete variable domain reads DVKVTQSSRYLVKRTGEKVFLECVQDMDHENMFWYRQDPGLGLRLIYFSYDVKMKEKGDIPEGYSVSREKKERFSLILESASTNQTSMYLCASSFDGVNQPQHFGDGTRLSIL.

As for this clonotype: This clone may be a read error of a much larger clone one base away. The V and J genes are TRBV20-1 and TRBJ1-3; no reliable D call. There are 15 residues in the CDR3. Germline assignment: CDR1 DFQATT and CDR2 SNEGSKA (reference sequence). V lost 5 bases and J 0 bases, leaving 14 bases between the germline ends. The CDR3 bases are TGCAGTGCTTTGGAAAGGCAGTTCTCTGGAAACACCATATATTTT. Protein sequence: CSALERQFSGNTIYF.

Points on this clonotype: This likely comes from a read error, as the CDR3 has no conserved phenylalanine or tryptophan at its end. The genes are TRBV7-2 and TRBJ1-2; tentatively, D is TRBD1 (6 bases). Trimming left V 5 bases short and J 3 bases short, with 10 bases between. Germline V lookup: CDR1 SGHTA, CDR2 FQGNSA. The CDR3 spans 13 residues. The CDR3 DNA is TGTGCCAGCAGCCTACAGGGAGACTATGGCTACACCTCC. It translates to CASSLQGDYGYTS.

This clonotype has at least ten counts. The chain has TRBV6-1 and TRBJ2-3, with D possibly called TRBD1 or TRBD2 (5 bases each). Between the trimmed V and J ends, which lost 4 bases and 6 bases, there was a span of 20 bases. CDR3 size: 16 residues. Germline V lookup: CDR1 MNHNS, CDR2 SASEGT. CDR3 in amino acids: CASSAGQGGGADTQYF. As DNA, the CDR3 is TGTGCCAGCAGTGCCGGACAAGGAGGAGGTGCGGATACGCAGTATTTT.

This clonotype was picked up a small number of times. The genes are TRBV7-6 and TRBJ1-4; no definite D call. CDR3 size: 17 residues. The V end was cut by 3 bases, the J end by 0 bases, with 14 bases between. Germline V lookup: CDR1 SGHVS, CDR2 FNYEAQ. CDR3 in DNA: TGTGCCAGCAGCTTCCGGGGTCTCCTTGCAACTAATGAAAAACTGTTTTTT. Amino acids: CASSFRGLLATNEKLFF. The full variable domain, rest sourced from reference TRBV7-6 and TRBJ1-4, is GAGVSQSPRYKVTKRGQDVALRCDPISGHVSLYWYRQALGQGPEFLTYFNYEAQQDKSGLPNDRFSAERPEGSISTLTIQRTEQRDSAMYRCASSFRGLLATNEKLFFGSGTQLSVL.

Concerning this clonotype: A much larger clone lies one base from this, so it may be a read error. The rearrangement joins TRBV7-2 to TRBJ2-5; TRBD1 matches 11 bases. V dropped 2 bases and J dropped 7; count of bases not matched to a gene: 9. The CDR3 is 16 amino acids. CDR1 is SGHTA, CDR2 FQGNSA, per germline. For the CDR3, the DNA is TGTGCCAGCAGCTTAACCGGGACAGGGGGGGAGGTGACCCAGTACTTC. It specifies CASSLTGTGGEVTQYF.

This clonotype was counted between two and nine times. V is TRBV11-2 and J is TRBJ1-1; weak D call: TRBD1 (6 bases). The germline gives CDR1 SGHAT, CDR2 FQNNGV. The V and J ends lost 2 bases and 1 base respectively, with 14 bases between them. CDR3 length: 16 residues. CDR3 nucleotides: TGTGCCAGCAGCTTAACTTGGGGGCTTAAGAACACTGAAGCTTTCTTT. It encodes CASSLTWGLKNTEAFF.

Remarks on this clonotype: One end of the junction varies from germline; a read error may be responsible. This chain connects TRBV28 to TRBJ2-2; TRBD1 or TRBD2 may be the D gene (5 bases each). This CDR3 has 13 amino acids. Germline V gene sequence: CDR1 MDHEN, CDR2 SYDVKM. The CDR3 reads CASSGRGMGELCF. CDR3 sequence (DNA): TGTGCCAGCTCGGGAAGGGGAATGGGGGAGCTGTGTTTT.